The present TCR beta chain was sequenced within a study of patients and donors after allogeneic stem cell transplantation (TCRdb year 2020). The library was generated by RT-PCR. Sequencing was performed on a NextSeq 550. TCRdb reprocessing: public reads trimmed at Q25 with fastp, clones called with MiXCR, in-frame beta chains kept. When rows share a CDR3 protein, they turn into one entry using the most common DNA and genes. The table for this sample lists 87,000 or so distinct CDR3 sequences; around 5% of them were counted only once. The top ten constitute about 3% of the sample. Inclusive of the bounding cysteine and phenylalanine, the CDR3 is 13 residues long. Only the CDR3 part of the read is kept: 39 bases, read in frame from the first base. CDR1 is given as DFQATT and CDR2 as SNEGSKA, both from the germline V gene (reference sequence). From V the trimming removes 7 bases and from J it removes 3 bases, while the gene matches leave 6 bases of the junction unaccounted for.

Ten or more counts support this clonotype. Its antigen target is currently unknown. It has no much larger one-base neighbor in the sample; base qualities were not kept. The chain joins TRBV20-1 to TRBJ2-7; 10 bases in the junction line up with TRBD1. This clonotype originated in a human donor who was either an allogeneic HSCT recipient or a stem cell or donor lymphocyte infusion donor (not recorded which). It is not recorded whose cells these are; they may come from a transplant donor. The source material was blood, either unsorted or a sorted T cell fraction (not recorded which). The CDR3 corresponds to CSGGTGVGYEQYF. The nucleotide sequence is given as TGCAGTGGCGGGACAGGGGTGGGCTACGAGCAGTACTTC.